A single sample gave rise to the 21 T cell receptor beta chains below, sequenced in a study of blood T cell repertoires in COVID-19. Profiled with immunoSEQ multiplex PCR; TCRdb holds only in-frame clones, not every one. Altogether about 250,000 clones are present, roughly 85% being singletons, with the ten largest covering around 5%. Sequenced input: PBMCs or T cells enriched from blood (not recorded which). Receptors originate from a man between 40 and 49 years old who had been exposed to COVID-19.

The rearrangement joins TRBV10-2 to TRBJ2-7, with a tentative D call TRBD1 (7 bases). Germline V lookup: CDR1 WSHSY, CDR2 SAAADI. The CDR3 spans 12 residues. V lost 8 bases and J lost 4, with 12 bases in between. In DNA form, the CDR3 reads TGCGCCAGCTCGACAGGGAGGTACGAGCAGTACTTC. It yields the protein CASSTGRYEQYF.

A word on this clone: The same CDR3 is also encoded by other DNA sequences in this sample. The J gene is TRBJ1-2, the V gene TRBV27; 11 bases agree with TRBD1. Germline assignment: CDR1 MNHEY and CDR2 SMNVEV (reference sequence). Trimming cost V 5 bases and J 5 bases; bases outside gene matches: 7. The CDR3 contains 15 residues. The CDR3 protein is CASSLGTGGGYGYTF. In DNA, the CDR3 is TGTGCCAGCAGTCTTGGGACAGGGGGAGGATATGGCTACACCTTC.

The CDR3 DNA sequence: TGTGCCAGCAGCTCACAGGCTAATTCCCTCCACTTT. Translating it yields CASSSQANSLHF. The chain recombines TRBV7-9 with TRBJ1-6; perhaps TRBD1 as D (5 bases). The CDR3 runs to 12 residues. Germline V CDR1 and CDR2: SEHNR, FQNEAQ (reference sequence). Trimming pared 4 bases from V and 14 bases from J, leaving 12 bases between. The entire variable domain, with the rest obtained from reference TRBV7-9 and TRBJ1-6, is as follows: DTGVSQNPRHKITKRGQNVTFRCDPISEHNRLYWYRQTLGQGPEFLTYFQNEAQLEKSRLLSDRFSAERPKGSFSTLEIQRTEQGDSAMYLCASSSQANSLHFGNGTRLTVT.

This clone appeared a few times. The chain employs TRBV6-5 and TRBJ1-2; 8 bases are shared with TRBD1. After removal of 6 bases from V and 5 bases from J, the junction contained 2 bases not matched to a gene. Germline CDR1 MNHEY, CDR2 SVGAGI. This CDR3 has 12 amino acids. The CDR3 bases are TGTGCCAGCAGCGGACAGGGTTATGGCTACACCTTC. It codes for CASSGQGYGYTF.

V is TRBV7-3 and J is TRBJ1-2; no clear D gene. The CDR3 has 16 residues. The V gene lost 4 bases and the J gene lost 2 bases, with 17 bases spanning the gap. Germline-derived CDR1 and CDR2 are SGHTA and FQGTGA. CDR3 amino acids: CASSSTARGSNYGYTF. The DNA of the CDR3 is TGTGCCAGCAGCTCCACCGCGCGAGGGTCGAACTATGGCTACACCTTC.

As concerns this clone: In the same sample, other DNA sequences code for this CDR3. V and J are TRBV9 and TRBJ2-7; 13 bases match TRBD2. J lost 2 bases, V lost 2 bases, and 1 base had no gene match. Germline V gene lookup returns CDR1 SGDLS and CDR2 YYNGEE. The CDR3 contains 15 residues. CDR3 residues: CASSVGTSGTYEQYF. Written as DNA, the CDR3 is TGTGCCAGCAGCGTGGGGACTAGCGGGACCTACGAGCAGTACTTC.

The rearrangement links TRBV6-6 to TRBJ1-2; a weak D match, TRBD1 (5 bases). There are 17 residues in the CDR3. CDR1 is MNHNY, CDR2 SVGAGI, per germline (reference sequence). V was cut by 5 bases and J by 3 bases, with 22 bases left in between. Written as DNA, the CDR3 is TGTGCCAGCAGTCGTACAGGAGTCGATCCCTTTGACTATGGCTACACCTTC. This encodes CASSRTGVDPFDYGYTF.

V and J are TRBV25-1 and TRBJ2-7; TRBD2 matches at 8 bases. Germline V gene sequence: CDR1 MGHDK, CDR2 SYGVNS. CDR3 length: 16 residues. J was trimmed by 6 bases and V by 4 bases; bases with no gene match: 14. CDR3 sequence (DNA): TGTGCCAGCAGTGGCCCCAGGGCGAGCGGGAGCCTCGAGCAGTACTTC. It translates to CASSGPRASGSLEQYF.

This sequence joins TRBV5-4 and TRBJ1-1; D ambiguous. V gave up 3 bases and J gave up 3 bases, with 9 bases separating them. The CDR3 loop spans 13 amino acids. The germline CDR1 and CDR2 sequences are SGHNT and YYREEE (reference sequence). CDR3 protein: CASSWGGYTEAFF. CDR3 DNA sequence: TGTGCCAGCAGCTGGGGAGGATACACTGAAGCTTTCTTT.

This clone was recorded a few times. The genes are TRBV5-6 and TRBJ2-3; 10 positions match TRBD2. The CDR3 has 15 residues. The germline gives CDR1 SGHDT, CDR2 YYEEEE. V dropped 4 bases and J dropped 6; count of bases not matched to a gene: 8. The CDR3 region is CASSKTAGGMDTQYF. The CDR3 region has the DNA TGTGCCAGCAGCAAAACAGCGGGAGGGATGGATACGCAGTATTTT.

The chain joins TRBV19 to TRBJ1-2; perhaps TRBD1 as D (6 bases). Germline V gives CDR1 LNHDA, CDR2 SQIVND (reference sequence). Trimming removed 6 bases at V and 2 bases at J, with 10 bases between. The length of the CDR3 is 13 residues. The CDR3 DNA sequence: TGTGCCAGTAGGTGGGGGACAAACTATGGCTACACCTTC. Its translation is CASRWGTNYGYTF.

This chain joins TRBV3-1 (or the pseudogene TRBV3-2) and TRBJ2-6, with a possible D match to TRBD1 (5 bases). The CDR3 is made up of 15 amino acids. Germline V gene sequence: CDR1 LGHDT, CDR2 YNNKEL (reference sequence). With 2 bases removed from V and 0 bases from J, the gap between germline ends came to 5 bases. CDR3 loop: CASSQRGSGANVLTF. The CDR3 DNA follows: TGTGCCAGCAGCCAAAGGGGCTCTGGGGCCAACGTCCTGACTTTC.

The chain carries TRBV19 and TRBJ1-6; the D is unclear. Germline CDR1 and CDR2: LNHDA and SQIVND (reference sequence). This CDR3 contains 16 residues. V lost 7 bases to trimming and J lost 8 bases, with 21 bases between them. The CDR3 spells CASKPFRRPEDSPLHF. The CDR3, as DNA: TGTGCCAGTAAGCCATTCCGACGGCCCGAGGATTCACCCCTCCACTTT. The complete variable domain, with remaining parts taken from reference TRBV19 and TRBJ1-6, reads DGGITQSPKYLFRKEGQNVTLSCEQNLNHDAMYWYRQDPGQGLRLIYYSQIVNDFQKGDIAEGYSVSREKKESFPLTVTSAQKNPTAFYLCASKPFRRPEDSPLHFGNGTRLTVT.

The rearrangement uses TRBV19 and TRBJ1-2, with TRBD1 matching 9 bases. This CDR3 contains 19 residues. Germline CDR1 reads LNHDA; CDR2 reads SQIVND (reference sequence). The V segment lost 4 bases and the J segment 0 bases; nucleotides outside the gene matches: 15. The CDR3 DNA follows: TGTGCCAGTAGTAGGAGGGGACAGGGACAGTCAACTACTAACTATGGCTACACCTTC. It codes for CASSRRGQGQSTTNYGYTF.

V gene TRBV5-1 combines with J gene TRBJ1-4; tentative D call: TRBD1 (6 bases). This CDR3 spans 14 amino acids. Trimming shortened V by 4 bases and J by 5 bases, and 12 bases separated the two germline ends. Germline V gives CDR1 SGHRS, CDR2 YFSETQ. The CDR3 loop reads CASSESGTNEKLFF. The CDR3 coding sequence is TGCGCCAGCAGCGAATCCGGGACAAATGAAAAACTGTTTTTT.

CDR3 region: CASSQQDKNTEAFF. CDR3 DNA: TGTGCCAGCAGCCAACAGGACAAGAACACTGAAGCTTTCTTT. The chain combines TRBV3-1 (or the pseudogene TRBV3-2) with TRBJ1-1; tentative D call: TRBD1 (5 bases). The CDR3 covers 14 residues. The germline V gene encodes CDR1 LGHDT and CDR2 YNNKEL (reference sequence). V shed 2 bases and J shed 1 base, with 8 bases lying between them.

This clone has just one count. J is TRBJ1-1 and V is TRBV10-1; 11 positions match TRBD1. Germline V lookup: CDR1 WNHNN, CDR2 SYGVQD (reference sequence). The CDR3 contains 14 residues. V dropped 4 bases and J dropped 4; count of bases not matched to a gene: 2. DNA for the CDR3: TGCGCCAGCAGTGTCGGGACAGGGGGCACTGAAGCTTTCTTT. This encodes CASSVGTGGTEAFF.

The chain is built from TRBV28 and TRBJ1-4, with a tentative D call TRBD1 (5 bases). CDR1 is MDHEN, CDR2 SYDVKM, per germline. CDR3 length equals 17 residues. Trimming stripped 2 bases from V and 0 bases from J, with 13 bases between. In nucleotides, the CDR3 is TGTGCCAGCAGTTTAGGCGGGGCCCGTGCAACTAATGAAAAACTGTTTTTT. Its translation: CASSLGGARATNEKLFF.

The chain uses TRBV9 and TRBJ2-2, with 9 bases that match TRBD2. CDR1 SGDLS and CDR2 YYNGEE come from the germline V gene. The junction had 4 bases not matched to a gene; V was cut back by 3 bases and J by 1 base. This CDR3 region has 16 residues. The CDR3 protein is CASSASLAGNTGELFF. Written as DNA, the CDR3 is TGTGCCAGCAGCGCCTCACTAGCGGGGAACACCGGGGAGCTGTTTTTT.

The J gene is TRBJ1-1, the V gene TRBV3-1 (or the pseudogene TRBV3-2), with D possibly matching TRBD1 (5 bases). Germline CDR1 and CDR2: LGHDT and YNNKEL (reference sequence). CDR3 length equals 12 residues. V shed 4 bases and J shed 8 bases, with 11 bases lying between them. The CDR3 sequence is CASSLPKGEAFF. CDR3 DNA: TGTGCCAGCAGCCTCCCTAAGGGGGAAGCTTTCTTT.

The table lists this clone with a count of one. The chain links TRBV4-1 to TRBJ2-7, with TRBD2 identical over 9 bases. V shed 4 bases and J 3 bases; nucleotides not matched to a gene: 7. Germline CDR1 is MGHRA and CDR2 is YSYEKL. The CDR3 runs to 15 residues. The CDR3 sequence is CASSREREDGYEQYF. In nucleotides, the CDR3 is TGCGCCAGCAGCCGAGAGCGGGAGGACGGCTACGAGCAGTACTTC.